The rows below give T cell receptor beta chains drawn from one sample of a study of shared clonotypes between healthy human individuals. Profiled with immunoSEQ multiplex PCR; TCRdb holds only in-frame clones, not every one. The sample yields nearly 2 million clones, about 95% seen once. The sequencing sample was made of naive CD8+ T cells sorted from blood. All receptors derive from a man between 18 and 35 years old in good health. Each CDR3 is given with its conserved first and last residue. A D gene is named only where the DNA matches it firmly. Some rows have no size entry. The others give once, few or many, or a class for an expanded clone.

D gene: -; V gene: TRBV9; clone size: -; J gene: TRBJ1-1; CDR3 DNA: TGTGCCAGCAGCGTAGGGGGAGCCGAAGCTTTCTTT; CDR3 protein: CASSVGGAEAFF
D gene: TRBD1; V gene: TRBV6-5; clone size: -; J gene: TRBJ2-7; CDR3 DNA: TGTGCCAGCAGTACCGGGACAGGGAACTACGAGCAGTACTTC; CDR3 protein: CASSTGTGNYEQYF
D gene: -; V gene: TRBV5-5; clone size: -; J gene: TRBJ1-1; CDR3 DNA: TGTGCCAGCAGCCCCCTCTTAGGCCTCACTGAAGCTTTCTTT; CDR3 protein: CASSPLLGLTEAFF
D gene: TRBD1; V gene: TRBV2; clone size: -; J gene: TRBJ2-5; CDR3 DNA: TGTGCCAGCAGTGAGATTAAGGGGGCCGGAGAGACCCAGTACTTC; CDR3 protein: CASSEIKGAGETQYF
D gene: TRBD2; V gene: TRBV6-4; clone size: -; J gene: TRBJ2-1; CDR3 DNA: TGTGCCAGCAGTGCCCTAGCGGGTTACAATGAGCAGTTCTTC; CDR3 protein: CASSALAGYNEQFF
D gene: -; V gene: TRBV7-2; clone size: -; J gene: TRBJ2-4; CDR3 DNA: TGTGCCAGCAGCTTAGAAGGGACTCCTGTACACATTCAGTACTTC; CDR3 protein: CASSLEGTPVHIQYF
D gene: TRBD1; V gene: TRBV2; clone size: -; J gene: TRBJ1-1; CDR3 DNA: TGTGCCAGCACTCGCGTTACAGGGGGTGACCCTGAAGCTTTCTTT; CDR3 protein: CASTRVTGGDPEAFF
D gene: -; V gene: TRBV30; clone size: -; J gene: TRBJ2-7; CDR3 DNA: TGTGCCTGGAGTCCCTGGGACGGAATTCGCCACGAGCAGTACTTC; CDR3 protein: CAWSPWDGIRHEQYF
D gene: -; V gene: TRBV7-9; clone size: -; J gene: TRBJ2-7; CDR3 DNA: TGTGCCAGCAGCAGCCCCGGCGAGCAGTACTTC; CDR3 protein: CASSSPGEQYF
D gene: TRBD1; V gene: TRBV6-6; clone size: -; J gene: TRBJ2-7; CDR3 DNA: TGTGCCAGCAAGGGAAGGGGGCCATCCTCCTACGAGCAGTACTTC; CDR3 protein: CASKGRGPSSYEQYF
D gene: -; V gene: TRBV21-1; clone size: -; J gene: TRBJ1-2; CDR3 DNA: TGTGCCACCAGACTAGGTGGCTACACCTTC; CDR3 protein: CATRLGGYTF
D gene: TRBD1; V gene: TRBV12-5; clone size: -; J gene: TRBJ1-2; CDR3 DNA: TGTGCTAGTGGACCCCGTTACCGGGACAGGGGCTATGGCTACACCTTC; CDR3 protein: CASGPRYRDRGYGYTF
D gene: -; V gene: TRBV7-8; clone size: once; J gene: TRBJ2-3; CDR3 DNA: TGTGCCAGCAGCCACGAAGGGGCTAGCACAGATACGCAGTATTTT; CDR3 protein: CASSHEGASTDTQYF